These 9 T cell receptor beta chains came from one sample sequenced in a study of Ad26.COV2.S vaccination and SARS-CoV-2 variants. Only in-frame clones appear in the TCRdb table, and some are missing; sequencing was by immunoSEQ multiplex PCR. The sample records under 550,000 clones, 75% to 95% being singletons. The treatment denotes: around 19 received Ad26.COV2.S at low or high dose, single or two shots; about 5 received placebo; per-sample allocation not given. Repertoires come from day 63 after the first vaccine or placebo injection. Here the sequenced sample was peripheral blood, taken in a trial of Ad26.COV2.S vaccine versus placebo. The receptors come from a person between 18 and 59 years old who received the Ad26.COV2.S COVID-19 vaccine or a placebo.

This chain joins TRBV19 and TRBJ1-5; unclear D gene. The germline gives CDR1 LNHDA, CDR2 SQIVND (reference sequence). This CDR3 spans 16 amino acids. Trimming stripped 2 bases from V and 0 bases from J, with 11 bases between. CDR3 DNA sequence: TGTGCCAGTAGTATAATCTCCCCTTATAGCAATCAGCCCCAGCATTTT. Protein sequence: CASSIISPYSNQPQHF.

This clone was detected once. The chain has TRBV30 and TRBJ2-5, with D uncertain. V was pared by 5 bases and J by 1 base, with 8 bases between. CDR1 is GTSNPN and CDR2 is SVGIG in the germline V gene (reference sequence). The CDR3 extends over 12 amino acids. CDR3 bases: TGTGCCTGGGAAAAGTCCCAAGAGACCCAGTACTTC. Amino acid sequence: CAWEKSQETQYF. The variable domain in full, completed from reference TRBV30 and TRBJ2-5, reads SQTIHQWPATLVQPVGSPLSLECTVEGTSNPNLYWYRQAAGRGLQLLFYSVGIGQISSEVPQNLSASRPQDRQFILSSKKLLLSDSGFYLCAWEKSQETQYFGPGTRLLVL.

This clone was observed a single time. CDR3 protein: CASSISNQLAKNIQYF. DNA for the CDR3: TGTGCCAGCAGCATAAGTAACCAGCTAGCCAAAAACATTCAGTACTTC. The chain combines TRBV7-8 with TRBJ2-4, with D hard to call. The germline V gene has CDR1 SGHVS and CDR2 FQNEAQ. The CDR3 runs to 16 residues. The V gene lost 5 bases and the J gene lost 0 bases, with 14 bases spanning the gap.

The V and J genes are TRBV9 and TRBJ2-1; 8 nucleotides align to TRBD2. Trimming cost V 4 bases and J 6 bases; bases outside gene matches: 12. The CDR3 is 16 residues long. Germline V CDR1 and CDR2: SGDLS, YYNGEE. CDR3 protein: CASSPHSPGGTNEQFF. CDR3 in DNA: TGTGCCAGCAGCCCTCATAGCCCGGGGGGGACCAATGAGCAGTTCTTC. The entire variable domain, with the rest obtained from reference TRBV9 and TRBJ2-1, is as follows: DSGVTQTPKHLITATGQRVTLRCSPRSGDLSVYWYQQSLDQGLQFLIQYYNGEERAKGNILERFSAQQFPDLHSELNLSSLELGDSALYFCASSPHSPGGTNEQFFGPGTRLTVL.

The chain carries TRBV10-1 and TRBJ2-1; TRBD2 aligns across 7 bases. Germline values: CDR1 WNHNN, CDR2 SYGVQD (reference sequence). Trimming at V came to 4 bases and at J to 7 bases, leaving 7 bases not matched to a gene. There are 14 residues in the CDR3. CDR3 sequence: CASSGGTKPNEQFF. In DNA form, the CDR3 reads TGCGCCAGCAGTGGGGGGACTAAACCGAATGAGCAGTTCTTC.

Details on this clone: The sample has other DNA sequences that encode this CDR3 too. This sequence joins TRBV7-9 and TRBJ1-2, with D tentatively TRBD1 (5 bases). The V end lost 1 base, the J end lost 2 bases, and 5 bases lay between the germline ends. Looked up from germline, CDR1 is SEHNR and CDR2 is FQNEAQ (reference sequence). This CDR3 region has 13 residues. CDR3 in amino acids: CASSLGGNYGYTF. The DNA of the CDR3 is TGTGCCAGCAGCTTAGGGGGGAACTATGGCTACACCTTC.

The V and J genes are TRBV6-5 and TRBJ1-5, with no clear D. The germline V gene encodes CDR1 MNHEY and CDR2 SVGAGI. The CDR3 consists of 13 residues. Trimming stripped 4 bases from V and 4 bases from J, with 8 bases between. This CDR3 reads CASSSRGNQPQHF. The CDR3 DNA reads TGTGCCAGCAGTTCGCGAGGGAATCAGCCCCAGCATTTT.

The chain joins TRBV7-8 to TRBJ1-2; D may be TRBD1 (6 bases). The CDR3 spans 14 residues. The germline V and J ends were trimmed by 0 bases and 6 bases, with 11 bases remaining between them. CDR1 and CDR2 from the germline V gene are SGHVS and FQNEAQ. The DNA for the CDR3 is TGTGCCAGCAGCTTAGCCCCGGCAGGGGATGGCTACACCTTC. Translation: CASSLAPAGDGYTF.

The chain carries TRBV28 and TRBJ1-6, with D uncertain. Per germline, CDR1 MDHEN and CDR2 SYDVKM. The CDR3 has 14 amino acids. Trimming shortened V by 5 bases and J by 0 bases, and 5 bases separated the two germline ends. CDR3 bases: TGTGCCAGCAGTGCCAGCTCCTATAATTCACCCCTCCACTTT. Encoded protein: CASSASSYNSPLHF.